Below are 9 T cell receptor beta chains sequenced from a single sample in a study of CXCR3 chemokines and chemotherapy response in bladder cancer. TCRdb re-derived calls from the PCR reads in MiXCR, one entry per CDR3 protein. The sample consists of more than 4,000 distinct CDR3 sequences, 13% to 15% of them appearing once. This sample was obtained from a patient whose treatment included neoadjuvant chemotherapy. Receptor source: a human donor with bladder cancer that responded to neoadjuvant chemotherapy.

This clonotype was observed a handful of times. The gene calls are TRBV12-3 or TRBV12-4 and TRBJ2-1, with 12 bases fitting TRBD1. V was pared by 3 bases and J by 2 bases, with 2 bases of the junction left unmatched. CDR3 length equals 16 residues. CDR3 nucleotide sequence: TGTGCCAGCAGTTTGGGACAGGGGGCAACCTACAATGAGCAGTTCTTC. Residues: CASSLGQGATYNEQFF.

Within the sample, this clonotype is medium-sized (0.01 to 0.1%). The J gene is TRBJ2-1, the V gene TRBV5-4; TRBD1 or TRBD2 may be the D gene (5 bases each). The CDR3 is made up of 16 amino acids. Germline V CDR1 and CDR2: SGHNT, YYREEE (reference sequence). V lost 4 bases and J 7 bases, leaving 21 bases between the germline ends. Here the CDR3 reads CASSALRGQGRNEQFF. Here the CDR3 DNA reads TGTGCCAGCAGCGCCCTCCGTGGCCAGGGACGAAATGAGCAGTTCTTC. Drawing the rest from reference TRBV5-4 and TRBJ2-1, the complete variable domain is ETGVTQSPTHLIKTRGQQVTLRCSSQSGHNTVSWYQQALGQGPQFIFQYYREEENGRGNFPPRFSGLQFPNYSSELNVNALELDDSALYLCASSALRGQGRNEQFFGPGTRLTVL.

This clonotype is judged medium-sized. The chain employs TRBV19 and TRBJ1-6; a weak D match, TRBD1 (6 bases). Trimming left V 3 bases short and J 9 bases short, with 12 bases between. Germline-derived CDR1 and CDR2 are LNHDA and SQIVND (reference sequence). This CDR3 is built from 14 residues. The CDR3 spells CASSIGGPASPLHF. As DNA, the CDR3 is TGTGCCAGTAGTATCGGGGGGCCGGCTTCACCCCTCCACTTT.

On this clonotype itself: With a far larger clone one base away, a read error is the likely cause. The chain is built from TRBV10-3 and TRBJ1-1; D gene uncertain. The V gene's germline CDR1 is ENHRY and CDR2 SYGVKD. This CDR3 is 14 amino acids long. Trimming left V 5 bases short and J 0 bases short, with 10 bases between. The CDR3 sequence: CAISFETVNTEAFF. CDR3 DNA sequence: TGTGCCATCAGTTTCGAGACCGTGAACACTGAAGCTTTCTTT.

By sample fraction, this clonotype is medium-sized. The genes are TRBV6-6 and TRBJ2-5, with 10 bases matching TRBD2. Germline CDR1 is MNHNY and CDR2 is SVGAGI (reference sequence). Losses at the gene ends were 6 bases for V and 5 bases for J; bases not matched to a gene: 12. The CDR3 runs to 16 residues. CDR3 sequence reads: CASSLAGGPPEETQYF. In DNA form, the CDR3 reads TGTGCCAGCAGCTTAGCGGGAGGCCCCCCCGAGGAGACCCAGTACTTC.

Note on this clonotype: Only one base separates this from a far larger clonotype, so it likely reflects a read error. In DNA form, the CDR3 reads TGTGCCATCAGTTTGGAGCCTAACTATGGCTACACCTTC. It translates to CAISLEPNYGYTF. This chain uses TRBV6-1 with TRBJ1-2; D is uncertain. Germline-derived CDR1 and CDR2 are MNHNS and SASEGT. The CDR3 runs to 13 residues.

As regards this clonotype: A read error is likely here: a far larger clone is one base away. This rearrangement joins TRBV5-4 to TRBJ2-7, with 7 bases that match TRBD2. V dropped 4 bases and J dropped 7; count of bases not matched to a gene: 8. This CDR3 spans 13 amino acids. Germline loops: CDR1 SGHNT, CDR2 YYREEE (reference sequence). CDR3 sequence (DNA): TGTGCCAGCAGCGACGTCGGGGGGAGTGAGCAGTACTTC. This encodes CASSDVGGSEQYF.

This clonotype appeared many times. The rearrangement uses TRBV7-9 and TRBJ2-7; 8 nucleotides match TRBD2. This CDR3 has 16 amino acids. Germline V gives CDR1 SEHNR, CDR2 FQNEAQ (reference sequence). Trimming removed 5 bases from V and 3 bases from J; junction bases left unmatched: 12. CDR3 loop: CASSPDSGTINYEQYF. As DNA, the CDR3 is TGTGCCAGCAGCCCAGATAGCGGGACAATCAACTACGAGCAGTACTTC.

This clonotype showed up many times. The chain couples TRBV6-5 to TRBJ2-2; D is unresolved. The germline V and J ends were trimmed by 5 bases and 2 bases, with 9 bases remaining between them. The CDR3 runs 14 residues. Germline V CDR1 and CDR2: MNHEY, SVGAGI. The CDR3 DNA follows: TGTGCCAGCAGTCTGGGTCTTAACACCGGGGAGCTGTTTTTT. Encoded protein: CASSLGLNTGELFF.